This TCR beta chain was identified in a study of CD8 T cells in Susac syndrome (dated by TCRdb to about 2019). Broadly, across the study: The study used repertoire sequencing to test whether antigen drove CD8+ T cell activation and differentiation in Susac syndrome.

Peripheral blood CD8+ and CD4+ T cells from healthy donors, Susac syndrome patients and multiple sclerosis patients were profiled using high-throughput TCR beta sequencing. Healthy donors were included as age- and sex-matched controls. CD8+ TEMRA cells were enriched by FACS, while bulk CD8+ and CD4+ T cells were purified by magnetic negative isolation. Blood was drawn into EDTA tubes, processed within 24 hours, and PBMCs were isolated by density gradient centrifugation. PBMCs intended for TCR sequencing were cryopreserved in liquid nitrogen and were subsequently thawed in a 37 degrees C water bath. The sorted or isolated CD4+, CD8+ and CD8+ TEMRA cells reached a purity of at least 90%. RNA was extracted with the RNeasy kit and 0.5 to 1 ug was reverse transcribed using random hexamers. The immunoSEQ multiplex PCR assay, which covers 54 Vbeta and 13 Jbeta segments, was used to amplify TCR beta CDR3 regions. To correct PCR amplification bias, a synthetic template baseline was used for both primer optimization and computational correction. In the paper's pipeline: Reads were annotated to V, D and J genes per IMGT and analyzed with immunoSEQ Analyzer, keeping only productive sequences. To calculate clonality, Shannon entropy was normalized by log2 of the number of productive unique sequences and then subtracted from one. Public and private clones were assessed among the 100 most prevalent clones of each patient and control. Clones were defined as Susac-specific when absent from the healthy and MS cohorts, from about 970 published viral clones and from other ImmuneACCESS disease sequences. Clones were called with MiXCR by TCRdb after fastp trimmed the public reads at Q25, and only in-frame beta chains were retained. Rows with a matching CDR3 protein are joined into one entry that keeps the most common DNA and genes. It is TCRdb's table, rather than the study itself, that gives the V and J calls and clone size. For this sample the table gives 160,000 or so distinct CDR3 sequences, of which 80% to 95% were detected only once. The leading ten clones occupy more than 0.11% of the sample.

This clonotype has a single count. There is no known antigen for this receptor. No base-level quality is on record; no much larger clone is a single base apart. A solitary read yields weak support. The germline V gene sets CDR1 to SGHTA and CDR2 to FQGNSA. Trimming at the junction amounts to 5 bases on V and 3 bases on J, and the germline ends lie 13 bases apart. Inclusive of the bounding cysteine and phenylalanine, the CDR3 is 14 residues long. CDR3 DNA is the only sequence kept; it has 42 bases, read in frame from the first base. The full study reports these points: The number of individuals in the TCR sequencing and HLA analysis was acknowledged as relatively small.

The chain employs TRBV7-2 and TRBJ1-1; confidence is insufficient to name the D gene. The source material was CD4+ T cells from PBMCs. This receptor was taken from a human donor in good health. The DNA sequence is given as TGTGCCAGCAGCCCCGAAAGAGAGTACACTGAAGCTTTCTTT. Its coded protein is CASSPEREYTEAFF.